Each of the 22 T cell receptor beta chains below was sequenced from the same sample in a study of response to subunit inactivated influenza vaccine. MiXCR, applied by TCRdb to the RT-PCR reads, yields one record per CDR3 protein. The sample lists around 470,000 distinct CDR3 sequences; more than 7% were seen once. Here the sequenced sample was PBMCs from blood, taken less than 30 months after vaccination. The source is a man between 50 and 70 years old who received an inactivated influenza vaccine.

Many counts were recorded for this clonotype. The chain recombines TRBV7-9 with TRBJ2-3, with 8 bases lining up with TRBD1. CDR1 is SEHNR, CDR2 FQNEAQ, per germline (reference sequence). The CDR3 consists of 15 residues. V lost 5 bases, J lost 6 bases, and 10 bases stayed unmatched. CDR3 sequence: CASSVGDRGIDTQYF. As DNA, the CDR3 is TGTGCCAGCAGCGTAGGCGACAGGGGTATTGATACGCAGTATTTT.

This clonotype has a count of ten or more. The rearrangement uses TRBV12-3 or TRBV12-4 and TRBJ2-1; D is possibly TRBD1 or TRBD2 (5 bases each). V lost 6 bases, J lost 10 bases, and 19 bases lay in between. The CDR3 is 14 amino acids. The CDR3: CASSYNLGVGEQFF. In nucleotides, the CDR3 is TGTGCCAGCAGCTACAATTTGGGGGTGGGGGAGCAGTTCTTC.

The V call is TRBV11-2, the J call TRBJ1-6; possible D gene TRBD1, 6 bases. The CDR3 length is 21 residues. V shed 6 bases and J shed 0 bases, with 27 bases lying between them. The V gene's germline CDR1 is SGHAT and CDR2 FQNNGV. The CDR3 loop reads CASRNRVTILSASSYNSPLHF. The CDR3 DNA sequence: TGTGCCAGCAGGAACAGGGTAACGATCCTAAGCGCGAGCTCCTATAATTCACCCCTCCACTTT.

J is TRBJ1-6 and V is TRBV3-1; 7 nucleotides match TRBD1. CDR1 and CDR2 from the germline V gene are LGHDT and YNNKEL (reference sequence). The CDR3 spans 16 residues. The trim removed 4 bases at V and 7 bases at J, leaving 10 bases unmatched. The CDR3 DNA is TGTGCCAGCAGCCCCCGATACAGGGGCCGGAATTCACCCCTCCACTTT. Protein sequence: CASSPRYRGRNSPLHF.

This clonotype has ten or more counts. V gene TRBV20-1 combines with J gene TRBJ2-1; weak D call: TRBD2 (6 bases). The CDR3 runs to 16 residues. V was pared by 1 base and J by 9 bases, with 22 bases between. The germline CDR1 and CDR2 sequences are DFQATT and SNEGSKA (reference sequence). DNA for the CDR3: TGCAGTGCTAGAGTGGGACTCCCGCAAAACCGCGTTGAGCAGTTCTTC. This codes for CSARVGLPQNRVEQFF.

This clonotype was picked up a small number of times. In DNA form, the CDR3 reads TGTGCCAGCAGCTTATCGGGGTCTCGCGAGCAGTACTTC. Encoded protein: CASSLSGSREQYF. V gene TRBV5-6 combines with J gene TRBJ2-7, with D perhaps TRBD2 (5 bases). Germline loops: CDR1 SGHDT, CDR2 YYEEEE. The V and J ends lost 2 bases and 6 bases respectively, with 12 bases between them. The CDR3 consists of 13 residues.

This clonotype showed up just a few times. The chain joins TRBV24-1 to TRBJ2-7; D could derive from TRBD1 or TRBD2 (6 bases each). Trimming left V 0 bases short and J 0 bases short, with 14 bases between. Germline CDR1 KGHDR, CDR2 SFDVKD. The CDR3 length is 17 residues. This chain's CDR3 is CATSDLGGPPLSYEQYF. As DNA, the CDR3 is TGTGCCACCAGTGATTTGGGGGGGCCGCCGCTCTCCTACGAGCAGTACTTC.

This clonotype has a count of ten or more. This chain joins TRBV4-3 and TRBJ1-4; tentative D call: TRBD1 (5 bases). Germline V gene sequence: CDR1 LGHNA, CDR2 YSLEER. This CDR3 contains 14 residues. Trimming removed 2 bases at V and 8 bases at J, with 12 bases between. The CDR3: CASSQRQGIEKLFF. CDR3 DNA: TGCGCCAGCAGCCAAAGGCAGGGAATCGAAAAACTGTTTTTT.

This clonotype occurred many times. The chain links TRBV4-1 to TRBJ2-3, with 10 bases lining up with TRBD2. The J segment lost 1 base and the V segment lost 1 base, leaving 8 bases of the junction unmatched. Germline CDR1 MGHRA, CDR2 YSYEKL. The CDR3 runs 18 residues. In DNA form, the CDR3 reads TGCGCCAGCAGCCAAGCCATAACTAGCGGGACCCGCACAGATACGCAGTATTTT. Amino acids: CASSQAITSGTRTDTQYF.

The table lists this clonotype with a few counts. The J gene is TRBJ1-6, the V gene TRBV28; 7 bases are shared with TRBD1. CDR1 is MDHEN, CDR2 SYDVKM, per germline. V gave up 4 bases and J gave up 1 base; unmatched junction bases: 1. CDR3 length: 15 residues. The CDR3 protein is CASSSGQSYNSPLHF. CDR3 in DNA: TGTGCCAGCAGTTCGGGACAGTCCTATAATTCACCCCTCCACTTT.

This chain links TRBV20-1 with TRBJ2-3; 9 bases align to TRBD2. Per germline, CDR1 DFQATT and CDR2 SNEGSKA (reference sequence). V was clipped by 6 bases and J by 7 bases; unmatched bases: 5. This CDR3 is built from 12 residues. The CDR3 bases are TGCAGTGCCAGGACTAGCGCAAATACGCAGTATTTT. Amino acids: CSARTSANTQYF.

This sequence joins TRBV20-1 and TRBJ2-1; D is uncertain. The V end was cut by 4 bases, the J end by 6 bases, with 13 bases between. CDR3 length: 13 residues. Looked up from germline, CDR1 is DFQATT and CDR2 is SNEGSKA (reference sequence). In DNA, the CDR3 is TGCAGTGCTACACCCCTAGAAATCAATGAGCAGTTCTTC. Translating it yields CSATPLEINEQFF.

This clonotype was recorded many times. The chain carries TRBV5-1 and TRBJ1-1; TRBD1 matches 8 bases. This CDR3 contains 14 residues. J gave up 5 bases and V 3 bases, and 6 bases lay outside the gene matches. Germline V gives CDR1 SGHRS, CDR2 YFSETQ. CDR3 nucleotide sequence: TGCGCCAGCAGCTGGCAGGGGGCTTCGACTGAAGCTTTCTTT. Translation gives CASSWQGASTEAFF. Full variable domain (outside the CDR3, taken from reference TRBV5-1 and TRBJ1-1): KAGVTQTPRYLIKTRGQQVTLSCSPISGHRSVSWYQQTPGQGLQFLFEYFSETQRNKGNFPGRFSGRQFSNSRSEMNVSTLELGDSALYLCASSWQGASTEAFFGQGTRLTVV.

This clonotype was seen more than once but under ten times. The gene calls are TRBV7-9 and TRBJ1-4, with TRBD1 as a possible D gene (5 bases). CDR1 is SEHNR, CDR2 FQNEAQ, per germline (reference sequence). The CDR3 covers 17 residues. V was trimmed by 1 base and J by 4 bases, leaving 16 bases between them. The CDR3 bases are TGTGCCAGCAGCTTAGAAAGGACCACGGGGCTTAATGAAAAACTGTTTTTT. It is translated as CASSLERTTGLNEKLFF.

CDR3 nucleotide sequence: TGTGCCAGCAGCCGTAGGGACGGAAAGGATGGCTACACCTTC. This encodes CASSRRDGKDGYTF. The chain recombines TRBV7-8 with TRBJ1-2; D might be TRBD1 (5 bases). This CDR3 region has 14 residues. Between the trimmed V and J ends, which lost 5 bases and 6 bases, there was a span of 16 bases. Germline-derived CDR1 and CDR2 are SGHVS and FQNEAQ.

This clonotype was detected ten times or more. The chain has TRBV28 and TRBJ1-2; no clear D. V lost 3 bases to trimming and J lost 5 bases, with 13 bases between them. Germline CDR1 reads MDHEN; CDR2 reads SYDVKM. The CDR3 spans 14 residues. CDR3 sequence: CASSFAGATYGYTF. The CDR3 nucleotides read TGTGCCAGCAGTTTCGCCGGCGCCACTTATGGCTACACCTTC.

The chain uses TRBV4-2 and TRBJ2-1, with 7 bases aligning to TRBD1. The J segment lost 6 bases and the V segment lost 4 bases, leaving 9 bases of the junction unmatched. The CDR3 is 15 amino acids. Germline V lookup: CDR1 LGHNA, CDR2 YNFKEQ. CDR3 bases: TGTGCCAGCAGCCGGGTAGGGGACAGTGCCAATGAGCAGTTCTTC. Amino acid sequence: CASSRVGDSANEQFF.

This clonotype was seen at least ten times. The chain couples TRBV6-5 to TRBJ2-7, with D possibly being TRBD2 (6 bases). Germline V gene sequence: CDR1 MNHEY, CDR2 SVGAGI. The CDR3 spans 12 residues. Trimming stripped 0 bases from V and 7 bases from J, with 7 bases between. CDR3 nucleotides: TGTGCCAGCAGTTACTCGGGGGGTGAGCAGTACTTC. Its protein is CASSYSGGEQYF.

This clonotype occurred many times. The chain uses TRBV12-3 or TRBV12-4 and TRBJ2-1; 7 bases map to TRBD1. This CDR3 is 15 amino acids long. Trimming took 2 bases from V and 10 from J; bases not matched to a gene: 11. The CDR3, as DNA: TGTGCCAGCAGTTTAAGGGGGCTCGGCCACGGGGAGCAGTTCTTC. Its translation: CASSLRGLGHGEQFF.

This chain's CDR3 is CASSARVESYNEQFF. The CDR3 nucleotides are TGTGCCAGCAGCGCCCGCGTCGAATCCTACAATGAGCAGTTCTTC. The V gene is TRBV9, the J gene TRBJ2-1, with D unclear. V lost 3 bases, J lost 1 base, and 11 bases lay in between. The CDR3 sequence is 15 residues long. Looked up from germline, CDR1 is SGDLS and CDR2 is YYNGEE.

This clonotype turned up a few times. CDR3 region: CASNRGPQETQYF. The CDR3 DNA follows: TGTGCCAGCAATCGGGGGCCCCAAGAGACCCAGTACTTC. This sequence joins TRBV7-2 and TRBJ2-5; D assignment may be TRBD1 or TRBD2 (6 bases each). Per the germline V gene, CDR1 is SGHTA and CDR2 is FQGNSA. The CDR3 length is 13 residues. The germline V and J ends were trimmed by 7 bases and 1 base, with 10 bases remaining between them.

V is TRBV5-1 and J is TRBJ2-7; 8 bases map to TRBD1. Germline V lookup: CDR1 SGHRS, CDR2 YFSETQ. V was pared by 4 bases and J by 5 bases, with 5 bases of the junction left unmatched. The CDR3 covers 13 residues. The CDR3 region has the DNA TGCGCCAGCAGCGGCGCAGGGGGCCACGAGCAGTACTTC. Protein sequence: CASSGAGGHEQYF.